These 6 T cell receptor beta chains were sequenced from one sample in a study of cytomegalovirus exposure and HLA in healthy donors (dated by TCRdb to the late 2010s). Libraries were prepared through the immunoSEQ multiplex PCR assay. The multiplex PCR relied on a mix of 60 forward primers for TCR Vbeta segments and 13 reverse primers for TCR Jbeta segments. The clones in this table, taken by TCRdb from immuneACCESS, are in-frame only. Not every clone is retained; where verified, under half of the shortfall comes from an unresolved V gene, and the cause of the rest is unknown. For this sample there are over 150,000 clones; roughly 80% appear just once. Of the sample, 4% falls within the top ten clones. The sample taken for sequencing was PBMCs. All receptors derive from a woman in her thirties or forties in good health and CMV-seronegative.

CDR3 in DNA: TGCGCCAGCAGCTTGGCTAGCGGGGGGGCAGATACGCAGTATTTT. Its translation is CASSLASGGADTQYF. The gene calls are TRBV5-1 and TRBJ2-3; 12 bases are a match to TRBD2. The CDR3 length is 15 residues. The germline CDR1 and CDR2 sequences are SGHRS and YFSETQ. V shed 0 bases and J 4 bases; nucleotides not matched to a gene: 0.

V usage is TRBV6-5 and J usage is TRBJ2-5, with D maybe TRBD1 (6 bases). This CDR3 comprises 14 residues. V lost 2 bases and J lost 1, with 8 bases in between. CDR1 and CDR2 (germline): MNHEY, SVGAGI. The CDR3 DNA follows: TGTGCCAGCAGTTACGTGGGGGCCCAAGAGACCCAGTACTTC. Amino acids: CASSYVGAQETQYF.

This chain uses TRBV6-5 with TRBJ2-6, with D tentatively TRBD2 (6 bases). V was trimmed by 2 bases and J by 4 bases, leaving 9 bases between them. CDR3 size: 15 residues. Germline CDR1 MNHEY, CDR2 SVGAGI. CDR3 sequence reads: CASSYRGVGANVLTF. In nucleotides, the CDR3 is TGTGCCAGCAGTTACCGCGGGGTCGGGGCCAACGTCCTGACTTTC.

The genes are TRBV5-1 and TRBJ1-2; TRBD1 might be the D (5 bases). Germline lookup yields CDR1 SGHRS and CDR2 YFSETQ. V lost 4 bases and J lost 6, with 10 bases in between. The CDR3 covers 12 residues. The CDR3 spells CASSDQGDGYTF. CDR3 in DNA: TGCGCCAGCAGCGACCAGGGCGATGGCTACACCTTC.

CDR3 loop: CASSIGRDGTDTQYF. The DNA for the CDR3 is TGTGCCAGTAGTATAGGGCGGGACGGCACAGATACGCAGTATTTT. The chain carries TRBV19 and TRBJ2-3, with D possibly matching TRBD2 (6 bases). Trimming cost V 1 base and J 1 base, with 9 bases left between them. Germline V lookup: CDR1 LNHDA, CDR2 SQIVND (reference sequence). This CDR3 region has 15 residues.

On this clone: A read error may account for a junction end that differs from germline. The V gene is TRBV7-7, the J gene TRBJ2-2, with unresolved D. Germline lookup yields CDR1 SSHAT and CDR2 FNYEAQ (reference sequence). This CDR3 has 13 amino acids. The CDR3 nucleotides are TGTGCTAGCAGCTCCACAAACACCGGGGAGCTGTTTTTT. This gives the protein CASSSTNTGELFF.